This T cell receptor (beta chain) was sequenced during a study of T-cell reconstitution after alpha-beta-depleted transplantation in children (dated by TCRdb to between 2015 and 2016). Study-wide context: Using TCR repertoire profiling, the study quantitatively followed how T-cell immune reconstitution unfolded in children after TCRalphabeta/CD19-depleted allogeneic hematopoietic cell transplantation. Here is what the overall study found, with its caveats: The apparently early recovery of alphabetaT-cell counts about two months after transplant reportedly depended on only several hundred rapidly expanded clones that came from non-depleted graft cells. In some patients, high TCRbeta diversity at day 60 was attributed to recipient T cells and intrathymic progenitors that had survived conditioning. Over the following months the frequencies of hyperexpanded clones went down, and after one year T-cell counts and TCRbeta diversity were mostly credited to newly produced T cells.

This specimen's treatment or condition label, interpreted: allogeneic hematopoietic cell transplantation with graft depleted of TCRalphabeta T cells and CD19 B cells. TCRalphabeta/CD19-depleted allogeneic hematopoietic cell grafts were given to the transplant recipients, all of whom were children. The CDR3 numbers 15 residues from cysteine through phenylalanine. Only CDR3 DNA is held: 45 bases, read in frame from base 1. V trim: 5 bases; J trim: 2 bases; unmatched bases: 6. CDR1 and CDR2, looked up from the germline V gene (reference sequence), are SEHNR and FQNEAQ. Library creation used PCR. The instrument was an Illumina HiSeq 2500. TCR libraries were prepared with molecular barcoding, using unique molecular identifiers to normalize TCRbeta repertoire quantification. TCRdb redid the processing of the public reads, applying fastp at Q25 and MiXCR, and retained in-frame beta chains. Every CDR3 protein is listed once, alongside the most common genes and DNA of its rows. This sample comprises 140,000 or so distinct CDR3 sequences, around 8.8% of them detected only once. The top ten constitute approximately 18% of the sample.

This clonotype was counted many times. The specificity of this receptor is unknown. Base qualities are not provided; no much larger clone lies one nucleotide away. Recombination connected TRBV7-9 to TRBJ2-7; 10 central nucleotides agree with TRBD1. The specimen was PBMCs, mostly from graft donor cells, collected 180 days after TCRalphabeta/CD19-depleted stem cell transplant. This clonotype was sampled from a female patient aged 2-15 years who had a stem cell transplant for congenital amegakaryocytic thrombocytopenia, so the T cells may come from the graft donor. The nucleotides are TGTGCCAGCAGCGACCGGGACAGGGGAGCCTACGAGCAGTACTTC. The resulting protein is CASSDRDRGAYEQYF.